The rows below give T cell receptor beta chains drawn from one sample of a study of blood T cell repertoires in COVID-19. The assay was immunoSEQ multiplex PCR, and TCRdb's table has in-frame clones only and misses some. The sample has tens of thousands of clones, over 75% seen once. Sequencing used peripheral blood. The receptors here all came from a man between 60 and 70 years old with acute or convalescent COVID-19. Both conserved end residues are part of each CDR3. The D gene is left open where the match is weak. A clone size is listed for some rows: how often the clone was seen (once, few, many), or a class if it is expanded.

D gene	clone size	J gene	V gene	CDR3 protein	CDR3 DNA
NA	NA	TRBJ1-4	TRBV7-2	CASSLQGSPYEKLFF	TGTGCCAGCAGCTTACAGGGCAGCCCCTATGAAAAACTGTTTTTT
NA	NA	TRBJ1-2	TRBV7-2	CASSLGNGANYGYTF	TGTGCCAGCAGCTTAGGTAACGGAGCTAACTATGGCTACACCTTC
TRBD2	NA	TRBJ2-1	TRBV6-5	CASSYRGGSDEQFF	TGTGCCAGCAGTTACCGGGGGGGGAGCGATGAGCAGTTCTTC
NA	NA	TRBJ2-7	TRBV9	CASSVATGVSYEQYF	TGTGCCAGCAGCGTAGCTACAGGCGTCTCCTACGAGCAGTACTTC
NA	NA	TRBJ2-7	TRBV6-2/TRBV6-3	CASSLGWRISYEQYF	TGTGCCAGCAGTTTAGGGTGGAGGATTTCCTACGAGCAGTACTTC
TRBD1	NA	TRBJ2-7	TRBV25-1	CASSPSGQGTYEQYF	TGTGCCAGCAGCCCGAGTGGACAGGGGACCTACGAGCAGTACTTC
TRBD2	NA	TRBJ2-5	TRBV7-2	CASSLAAIAGWETQYF	TGTGCCAGCAGCTTAGCGGCGATAGCGGGTTGGGAGACCCAGTACTTC
NA	NA	TRBJ1-3	TRBV6-5	CATGWGNTIYF	TGTGCCACCGGTTGGGGAAACACCATATATTTT
TRBD2	NA	TRBJ2-2	TRBV5-1	CASSPGTSGGRNTGELFF	TGCGCCAGCAGCCCCGGGACTAGCGGCGGGAGGAACACCGGGGAGCTGTTTTTT
NA	NA	TRBJ2-1	TRBV2	CASTGTDYNEQFF	TGTGCCAGCACTGGGACTGACTACAATGAGCAGTTCTTC
NA	NA	TRBJ1-2	TRBV7-8	CASSPELRSYGYTF	TGTGCCAGCAGCCCCGAACTGAGATCCTATGGCTACACCTTC
NA	NA	TRBJ2-7	TRBV6-5	CASSYSAGGPYEQYF	TGTGCCAGCAGTTACTCGGCCGGGGGACCCTACGAGCAGTACTTC
TRBD1	NA	TRBJ1-1	TRBV11-2	CASTVGQLNTEAFF	TGTGCCAGCACAGTGGGACAGCTTAACACTGAAGCTTTCTTT
NA	once	TRBJ2-7	TRBV30	CAWMPGVYEQYF	TGTGCCTGGATGCCAGGGGTTTACGAGCAGTACTTC
NA	NA	TRBJ2-3	TRBV5-1	CASSLLAGARDTQYF	TGCGCCAGCAGCTTATTGGCGGGTGCCAGGGATACGCAGTATTTT
NA	NA	TRBJ1-4	TRBV13	CASSSGGGNEKLFF	TGTGCCAGCAGCTCCGGGGGAGGTAATGAAAAACTGTTTTTT
NA	few	TRBJ1-3	TRBV2	CASAGDPLGNTIYF	TGTGCCAGCGCAGGGGACCCCTTAGGAAACACCATATATTTT
TRBD2	NA	TRBJ2-2	TRBV5-4	CASSPSGSINTGELFF	TGTGCCAGCAGCCCTAGCGGGAGCATAAACACCGGGGAGCTGTTTTTT
TRBD1	NA	TRBJ1-1	TRBV18	CASSMDRGDTEAFF	TGTGCCAGCTCCATGGACAGGGGGGACACTGAAGCTTTCTTT
TRBD2	NA	TRBJ2-7	TRBV27	CASSFSSLLAGGYEQYF	TGTGCCAGCAGTTTTTCCTCCCTCCTAGCGGGAGGATACGAGCAGTACTTC
TRBD2	NA	TRBJ2-1	TRBV30	CAWVPLAGSYNEQFF	TGTGCCTGGGTTCCCCTAGCGGGGTCCTACAATGAGCAGTTCTTC
TRBD1	many	TRBJ1-1	TRBV7-2	CASSLARGRRAEAFF	TGTGCCAGCAGCTTAGCGAGGGGGCGAAGAGCTGAAGCTTTCTTT
TRBD2	NA	TRBJ2-1	TRBV11-3	CASSSSGGPGNEQFF	TGTGCCAGCAGCTCTAGCGGGGGGCCAGGAAATGAGCAGTTCTTC
TRBD2	NA	TRBJ2-1	TRBV19	CASSGRNNNEQFF	TGTGCCAGTAGCGGGAGGAATAACAATGAGCAGTTCTTC
TRBD2	NA	TRBJ2-1	TRBV7-6	CASSLTPTSVDEQFF	TGTGCCAGCAGCTTAACCCCAACTAGCGTCGATGAGCAGTTCTTC
NA	NA	TRBJ2-1	TRBV7-7	CASSFIGAYNEQFF	TGTGCTAGCAGCTTCATCGGGGCCTACAATGAGCAGTTCTTC
TRBD2	NA	TRBJ2-3	TRBV2	CASSRLAGLPDTQYF	TGTGCCAGCAGCAGACTAGCGGGGTTACCAGATACGCAGTATTTT
NA	NA	TRBJ1-5	TRBV28	CASSPLSPGGTNQPQHF	TGTGCCAGCAGTCCCCTGTCCCCCGGAGGGACGAATCAGCCCCAGCATTTT